This T cell receptor beta chain is from a study of beta chain features in type 1 diabetes (dated by TCRdb to about 2018). At the level of the whole study: Mean age, gender distribution, total cell number and subset yield were not different between patients and healthy donors. The study compared the TCRB repertoires of sorted circulating CD4+ T cell subsets in recently diagnosed type 1 diabetes patients with those in matched healthy donors. Regulatory and stem cell-like memory subsets were obtained from only 8 patients and roughly eight healthy donors, while naive and central memory subsets were obtained from all 30 or so donors. A total of some 100,000,000 sorted cells were examined across all samples, and a strong correlation was observed between cell number per subset and RNA yield. What the authors observed across the whole study: Shorter templates might have been favored by PCR, but patient and control samples were amplified and corrected together, so both groups would have been affected equally by any skew. At VDJ recombination sites, patients with type 1 diabetes made fewer insertions and deleted more nucleotides, a pattern implying thymic rearrangement abnormalities. Because cDNA was sequenced instead of genomic DNA, activated cells with high expression could be over-represented, although the groups did not differ in activation or CD3 levels. In all four CD4+ subsets, TCRB CDR3 length was moderately but significantly shorter in type 1 diabetes patients. Because small numbers of individuals were included in the HLA sub-analyses, any influence of HLA type on TCRB rearrangement was left unresolved. Naive, central memory and regulatory TCRB repertoires appeared to be more similar among patients than among healthy donors.

The germline V gene encodes CDR1 MNHNY and CDR2 SVGAGI (reference sequence). V loses 0 bases of germline sequence and J loses 5 bases, and the interval between the two ends is 12 bases. Reading from cysteine to phenylalanine, the CDR3 counts 15 amino acids. The only DNA kept is the CDR3, 45 bases in frame from the first base. Each donor gave one peripheral blood draw, about 110 mL on average, collected into heparinised tubes. Naive, central memory, regulatory and stem cell-like memory CD4+ T cells were sorted on a BD FACSAria II using a panel including CD45RO, CCR7, CD25, CD127, CD95 and CD27. All sorted populations exceeded 98% purity. PBMCs were isolated right away by Lymphoprep density gradient centrifugation and were stained directly, without culture. So that batch effects would be minimized, each experiment stained and sorted samples in pairs, pairing one healthy donor with one patient. All of the isolated RNA was reverse transcribed with the High Capacity cDNA Reverse Transcription Kit, so expressed TCRB transcripts were sequenced. Deep immunoSEQ sequencing was applied to naive, central memory and regulatory T cell samples, giving an average of about 3.7 million total reads per sample. After sorted cells were lysed in RLT buffer, RNA was extracted with DNase-treated RNeasy Micro or Mini kits, with the choice depending on cell number. To prevent cross-contamination, each cell subset was processed individually, whereas patient and healthy donor samples were processed jointly. The immunoSEQ multiplex PCR was used to amplify TCRB sequences from cDNA, yielding 87-bp fragments that span the CDR3 region. Sequencing of the amplicons was done on the Illumina HiSeq platform. In the authors' own workflow: Synthetic template baselines were used to correct PCR bias computationally, reads within Hamming distance 2 were collapsed, and singletons that could not be merged were discarded. Reads were aligned against IMGT to assign V, D and J genes, CDR3 length and insertions or deletions at six rearrangement sites. Within each subset, clonotype counts were normalized to the number of sorted cells before true diversity and Gini coefficients were calculated with the tcR R package. The overlap coefficient, calculated on TCRB nucleotide sequences, was used to measure repertoire sharing. Imported from immuneACCESS, the table was reduced by TCRdb to in-frame sequences with V and J called. These copies leave out some clones; in studies compared against another copy, an unresolved V gene accounts for under half, and the cause of the remainder is not known. V and J calls and clone size come straight from that table; D and trimming were deduced from the DNA. For this sample there are under 200,000 clones; 7.5% to 9.5% appear just once. The ten largest account for around 0.5% of the sample.

Comments on this clone: Which antigen it targets is not known. No much larger clone exists at a distance of one base, and base qualities are not known.

The receptor was isolated from a woman between 18 and 30 years old with type 1 diabetes. Recombination linked TRBV6-6 to TRBJ2-3; TRBD2 is perhaps the D gene, given 5 matching bases. The sample was central memory CD4+ T cells from blood. CDR3 sequence: CASSYSGSTRDTQYF. DNA sequence: TGTGCCAGCAGTTACTCGGGGAGCACCCGAGATACGCAGTATTTT.